Listed below are T cell receptor beta chains from one sample, sequenced in a study of CD8 T cells in Susac syndrome. MiXCR was run by TCRdb on the immunoSEQ multiplex PCR reads, yielding one entry per CDR3 protein. The data contain over 350,000 distinct CDR3 sequences, 75% to 90% of them singletons. Sequenced: CD8+ T cells from PBMCs. The source of these receptors is a human donor with multiple sclerosis. Each CDR3 is given without its conserved first and last residue.

v_call	cdr3_length	cdr3_aa
TRBV4-1	12	ASSQESLENEQY
TRBV5-1	12	ASSPGQGTTEAF
TRBV27	16	ASSPGLADWSSYNEQF
TRBV29-1	13	SVDLPGPWGTEAF
TRBV19	12	ASSGTSGGNEQY
TRBV7-9	13	ASEWGSLAKNIQY
TRBV12-3/TRBV12-4	13	ASSLGQASNQPQH
TRBV12-3/TRBV12-4	9	ARGPAIVVY
TRBV29-1	10	SVADVAGEAF
TRBV29-1	13	SVEWFGTDTKEQY
TRBV11-2	14	ASSLEGTVWYNEQF
TRBV3-1	13	ASSHDGQGKDGYT
TRBV4-1	13	ASSQEAGVAYEQY
TRBV6-1	13	ASRSHRGPWETQY
TRBV7-2	14	ASSLGPVVSTDTQY
TRBV7-9	13	ASSPEGVTNEKLF
TRBV27	13	ASRREAGERGTQY
TRBV20-1	12	SARDSRAGYEQY
TRBV20-1	12	SARDLPSFNEQF
TRBV19	11	ASTPGGANIQY
TRBV5-1	13	ASSLETGQGFEQY
TRBV27	10	ASSFPGGEQF
TRBV27	12	ASSGTEGSQPQH
TRBV5-5	14	ASSGLAGGRTGELF
TRBV3-1	11	ASSQGWVQPQH
TRBV6-8	12	ASSRGALNQPQH
TRBV11-2	12	ASSLGRDNYGYT
TRBV6-6	13	ASSYPTGGSYEQY
TRBV30	11	AWSSDRNTEAF
TRBV7-9	14	ASSSTTSGVYNEQF
TRBV6-5	13	ASSYRLADTDTQY
TRBV6-5	13	ASSYSAGASYEQY
TRBV5-1	12	ASSFRQFYNEQF
TRBV5-6	14	ASSLRVSLSGNTIY
TRBV28	13	ASRPDSNLDQPQH
TRBV2	13	ASRETGGGHNEQF
TRBV7-9	15	ASSLSIARDRAYEQY
TRBV6-1	11	ASRDSGINTIY
TRBV28	13	ASSPGTGVTDTQY
TRBV6-5	13	ASSTHNEGGTEAF
TRBV2	13	ASSGLGLDAYEQY
TRBV11-2	13	ASSLVSVSYNEQF
TRBV7-3	12	ASSLSSGTDTQY
TRBV6-5	13	ASRSSTGGMETQY
TRBV6-6	13	ASSRRDREVPEQF
TRBV5-4	12	ASSLEGYNSPLH
TRBV11-2	12	AHADPSSGNTIY
TRBV29-1	13	SVSSGRDPYNEQF
TRBV29-1	12	SVPTSGIYNEQF
TRBV27	15	ASSLLDQNHLNYGYT
TRBV6-1	14	ASSRDSKSSYNEQF
TRBV2	12	ASSEAVGPIEAF
TRBV7-8	13	ASSLVGLAFDEQF
TRBV3-1	10	ASSQGSHEAF
TRBV5-4	10	ASSPDRVQAF
TRBV30	12	AWSPGQGSRGYT
TRBV6-4	11	ASGTGETGELF
TRBV18	15	ASSPTGVTYSNQPQH
TRBV5-1	12	ASSFLGSYNEQF
TRBV19	12	ASSRTQGTDTQY